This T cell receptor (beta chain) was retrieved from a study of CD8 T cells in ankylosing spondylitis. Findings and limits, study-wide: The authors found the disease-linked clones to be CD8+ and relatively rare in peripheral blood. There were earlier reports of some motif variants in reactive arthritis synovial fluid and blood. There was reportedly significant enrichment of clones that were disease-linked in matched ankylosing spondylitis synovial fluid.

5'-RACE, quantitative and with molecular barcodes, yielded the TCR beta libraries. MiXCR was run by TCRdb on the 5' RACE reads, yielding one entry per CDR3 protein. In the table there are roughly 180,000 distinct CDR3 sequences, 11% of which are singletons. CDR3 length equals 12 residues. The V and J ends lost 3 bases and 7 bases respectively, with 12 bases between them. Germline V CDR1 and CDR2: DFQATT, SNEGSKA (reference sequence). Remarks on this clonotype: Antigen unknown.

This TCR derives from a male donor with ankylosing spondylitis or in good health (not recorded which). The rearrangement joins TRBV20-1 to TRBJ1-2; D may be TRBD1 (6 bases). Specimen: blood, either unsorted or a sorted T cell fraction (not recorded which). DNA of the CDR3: TGCAGTGCTAGGGGGCAGGGGAGTGGCTACACCTTC. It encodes CSARGQGSGYTF.